These 21 T cell receptor beta chains came from one sample sequenced in a study of T cell repertoires in cytomegalovirus infection. These receptors' antigens are unknown. TCRdb re-called the reads with MiXCR, one entry per CDR3 protein. Of roughly 920,000 distinct CDR3 sequences listed, 30% to 40% were seen once; the top ten hold about an eighth. Specimen: cultured CD8+ T cells from PBMCs, collected from culture after CMV antigen stimulation. The receptor source for this set is a human donor in good health (CMV status not recorded). Some clones in this sample may be carry-over from other donors' samples.

The chain has TRBV27 and TRBJ2-7; maybe TRBD1 (6 bases). The CDR3 extends over 11 amino acids. The germline gives CDR1 MNHEY, CDR2 SMNVEV (reference sequence). Trimming removed 8 bases at V and 4 bases at J, with 9 bases between. The CDR3 region is CASGQPYEQYV. The CDR3 bases are TGTGCCAGCGGACAGCCTTACGAGCAGTACGTC.

The chain links TRBV12-5 to TRBJ2-3; unclear D gene. From germline, CDR1 is LGHNT and CDR2 FRNRAP. This CDR3 is 16 amino acids long. The V gene lost 2 bases and the J gene lost 2 bases, with 14 bases spanning the gap. The DNA of the CDR3 is TGTGCTAGTGGTTTGCCCCTGGTGGGCTACACAGATACGCAGTATTTT. Translation: CASGLPLVGYTDTQYF.

This clonotype was counted at least ten times. The genes are TRBV7-9 and TRBJ2-1; the D gene is possibly TRBD1 (5 bases). Germline CDR1 reads SEHNR; CDR2 reads FQNEAQ (reference sequence). There are 15 residues in the CDR3. The germline V and J ends were trimmed by 4 bases and 6 bases, with 16 bases remaining between them. CDR3 protein: CASSSPSRGSNEQFF. Written as DNA, the CDR3 is TGTGCCAGCAGCTCCCCAAGTAGGGGTAGCAATGAGCAGTTCTTC. Variable domain in full (rest from reference TRBV7-9 and TRBJ2-1): DTGVSQNPRHKITKRGQNVTFRCDPISEHNRLYWYRQTLGQGPEFLTYFQNEAQLEKSRLLSDRFSAERPKGSFSTLEIQRTEQGDSAMYLCASSSPSRGSNEQFFGPGTRLTVL.

With respect to this clonotype: A read error is possible here, since a much larger clone lies one base away. The rearrangement joins TRBV7-6 to TRBJ2-5, with D perhaps matching TRBD2 (5 bases). This CDR3 spans 15 amino acids. The V end lost 1 base, the J end lost 1 base, and 10 bases lay between the germline ends. The germline V gene has CDR1 SGHVS and CDR2 FNYEAQ. CDR3 amino acids: CASSLVEAFQETQYF. The CDR3 DNA reads as TGTGCCAGCAGCTTAGTGGAGGCCTTCCAAGAGACCCAGTACTTC.

At least ten counts were recorded for this clonotype. The chain couples TRBV27 to TRBJ1-1; the D gene is possibly TRBD1 (6 bases). There are 13 residues in the CDR3. The germline V gene has CDR1 MNHEY and CDR2 SMNVEV (reference sequence). The V end was cut by 6 bases, the J end by 5 bases, with 13 bases between. The CDR3 loop is CASSGGGETEAFF. The CDR3 DNA follows: TGTGCCAGCAGCGGAGGGGGAGAAACTGAAGCTTTCTTT.

This chain joins TRBV5-4 and TRBJ2-7; D is possibly TRBD1 (6 bases). CDR3 length: 14 residues. The germline V gene has CDR1 SGHNT and CDR2 YYREEE (reference sequence). Trimming stripped 3 bases from V and 5 bases from J, with 15 bases between. CDR3 sequence reads: CASSSGTSPNEQYF. The CDR3 DNA is TGTGCCAGCAGCTCCGGGACATCTCCTAACGAGCAGTACTTC.

The chain employs TRBV7-9 and TRBJ2-1, with D maybe TRBD1 (6 bases). CDR1 and CDR2 from the germline V gene are SEHNR and FQNEAQ (reference sequence). The CDR3 runs 16 residues. The ends were cut back, 5 bases at V and 4 bases at J, with 18 bases in the middle. CDR3 sequence reads: CASSPHRSRGYNEQFF. CDR3 in DNA: TGTGCCAGCAGCCCGCACAGGTCCAGGGGATACAATGAGCAGTTCTTC.

To note about this clonotype: A much larger clone differs from this one at a single base, so this may be a read error. This sequence joins TRBV7-2 and TRBJ1-2; 10 bases fit TRBD1. Germline CDR1 is SGHTA and CDR2 is FQGNSA. This CDR3 contains 16 residues. CDR3 bases: TGTGCCAGCAGCCACAGCCGGGACAGGGGAAGGTATGGCTACAGCTTC. Residues: CASSHSRDRGRYGYSF.

This clonotype has ten or more counts. The chain joins TRBV12-3 or TRBV12-4 to TRBJ2-4; D is perhaps TRBD2 (6 bases). V was pared by 6 bases and J by 7 bases, with 22 bases between. The CDR3 has 16 amino acids. CDR3 in DNA: TGTGCCAGCAGCCCCGGTCCCGAGGGAGGCGGGAACATTCAGTACTTC. Its protein is CASSPGPEGGGNIQYF.

A single count supports this clonotype. The germline gene is not matched at one end of the junction; a read error may be the cause. J is TRBJ2-6 and V is TRBV6-8; the match to TRBD2 covers 7 bases. CDR3 length equals 17 residues. Germline V CDR1 and CDR2: MNHGY, SAAAGT. CDR3 sequence reads: CTSSPPWGGTGTNVLTF. In nucleotides, the CDR3 is TGTACCAGCAGTCCTCCGTGGGGGGGTACTGGGACCAACGTCCTGACTTTC.

This clonotype was seen at least ten times. V gene TRBV27 combines with J gene TRBJ2-1; D gene ambiguous. Germline CDR1 MNHEY, CDR2 SMNVEV (reference sequence). The CDR3 has 13 residues. Between the trimmed V and J ends, which lost 6 bases and 0 bases, there was a span of 6 bases. DNA for the CDR3: TGTGCCAGCAGGGAGAGCTCCTACAATGAGCAGTTCTTC. Its protein product is CASRESSYNEQFF.

This chain links TRBV12-3 or TRBV12-4 with TRBJ1-2, with D possibly being TRBD1 (5 bases). V gave up 5 bases and J gave up 4 bases, with 14 bases separating them. The CDR3 has 14 amino acids. The CDR3 loop is CASSPRAGPYGYTF. CDR3 coding DNA: TGTGCCAGCAGTCCTCGGGCAGGGCCCTATGGCTACACCTTC.

V gene TRBV5-6 combines with J gene TRBJ2-1; D remains unclear. V dropped 2 bases and J dropped 5 bases, with 14 bases sitting between them. The CDR3 spans 15 residues. CDR1 SGHDT and CDR2 YYEEEE come from the germline V gene. CDR3 in DNA: TGTGCCAGCAGCTTAGGGCCAGATTCTCACAATGAGCAGTTCTTC. Residues: CASSLGPDSHNEQFF. The full variable domain, its missing parts supplied by reference TRBV5-6 and TRBJ2-1, is DAGVTQSPTHLIKTRGQQVTLRCSPKSGHDTVSWYQQALGQGPQFIFQYYEEEERQRGNFPDRFSGHQFPNYSSELNVNALLLGDSALYLCASSLGPDSHNEQFFGPGTRLTVL.

The chain links TRBV10-3 to TRBJ2-1; 14 bases are shared with TRBD2. V shed 7 bases, J shed 2 bases, and the junction held 7 bases outside the gene matches. Germline CDR1 and CDR2: ENHRY and SYGVKD. This CDR3 spans 17 amino acids. The CDR3 nucleotides read TGTGCCATCACCTCGGGACTAGCGGGGGAAACCTACAATGAGCAGTTCTTC. Translating gives CAITSGLAGETYNEQFF.

This clonotype was observed at least ten times. In nucleotides, the CDR3 is TGTGCCAGCAGCTTCAGGGTAAATGAGCAGTTCTTC. Amino acids: CASSFRVNEQFF. The V and J genes are TRBV7-6 and TRBJ2-1, with TRBD1 as a possible D gene (5 bases). The CDR3 loop spans 12 amino acids. Per germline, CDR1 SGHVS and CDR2 FNYEAQ. V lost 3 bases and J lost 7, with 7 bases in between.

CDR3 region: CASSYGTSGGWGETQYF. CDR3 DNA: TGTGCCAGCAGTTATGGGACTAGCGGGGGGTGGGGAGAGACCCAGTACTTC. The gene calls are TRBV12-3 or TRBV12-4 and TRBJ2-5; 15 bases map to TRBD2. The CDR3 extends over 17 amino acids. After removal of 4 bases from V and 4 bases from J, the junction contained 7 bases not matched to a gene.

The rearrangement joins TRBV7-6 to TRBJ1-2; D is possibly TRBD1 (5 bases). The V gene lost 5 bases and the J gene lost 4 bases, with 14 bases spanning the gap. Germline-derived CDR1 and CDR2 are SGHVS and FNYEAQ. The length of the CDR3 is 14 residues. The CDR3 sequence is CASSVPGTFYGYTF. CDR3 bases: TGTGCCAGCAGCGTCCCCGGGACTTTCTATGGCTACACCTTC.

The V call is TRBV7-6, the J call TRBJ2-7; possible D gene TRBD1, 5 bases. V lost 5 bases to trimming and J lost 0 bases, with 17 bases between them. The CDR3 is 16 amino acids. The V gene's germline CDR1 is SGHVS and CDR2 FNYEAQ. The CDR3 loop is CASSPVGARGSYEQYF. CDR3 nucleotides: TGTGCCAGCAGCCCCGTAGGGGCAAGGGGCTCCTACGAGCAGTACTTC.

V is TRBV19 and J is TRBJ2-1, with D uncertain. The ends were cut back, 1 base at V and 3 bases at J, with 7 bases in the middle. CDR1 LNHDA and CDR2 SQIVND come from the germline V gene (reference sequence). The CDR3 sequence is 14 residues long. The chain's CDR3 is CASSIVAVYNEQFF. The DNA for the CDR3 is TGTGCCAGTAGTATAGTGGCAGTCTACAATGAGCAGTTCTTC.

This clonotype was counted many times. The chain links TRBV12-3 or TRBV12-4 to TRBJ1-2, with D tentatively TRBD1 (6 bases). This CDR3 has 18 amino acids. Trimming stripped 6 bases from V and 1 base from J, with 24 bases between. CDR3 loop: CASSHLATTGDNNYGYTF. The CDR3 nucleotides read TGTGCCAGCAGCCATCTCGCTACGACAGGCGACAATAACTATGGCTACACCTTC.

This clonotype was seen a few times. The V and J genes are TRBV27 and TRBJ1-1; TRBD1 aligns across 8 bases. CDR1 is MNHEY and CDR2 is SMNVEV in the germline V gene (reference sequence). J gave up 1 base and V 6 bases, and 4 bases lay outside the gene matches. The CDR3 loop spans 14 amino acids. CDR3: CASSQQGANTEAFF. The CDR3 region has the DNA TGTGCCAGCAGCCAGCAGGGGGCGAACACTGAAGCTTTCTTT.